Listed below are T cell receptor beta chains from one sample, sequenced in a study of human versus mouse CDR3 diversity and MHC coevolution. Profiling relied on immunoSEQ multiplex PCR, and the TCRdb table lists in-frame clones only, not all of them. The sample yields 50,000 to 65,000 clones, around 94% seen once. The sample was naive CD4+ T cells from blood. These receptor sequences come from a person aged 55 to 75 in good health. The conserved cysteine and the conserved F or W are not part of the CDR3 here.

J: TRBJ1-1; V: TRBV2; CDR3: ASSGTEMNTEAF
J: TRBJ1-1; V: TRBV2; CDR3: ASNPTWQGGNTEAF
J: TRBJ2-7; V: TRBV11-1; CDR3: ASSLAGTASYEQY
J: TRBJ2-1; V: TRBV7-7; CDR3: ASSSGLAGGNEQF
J: TRBJ2-1; V: TRBV11-3; CDR3: ASSTHTNEQF
J: TRBJ2-7; V: TRBV7-2; CDR3: ASSQTLDSGLYEQY
J: TRBJ1-2; V: TRBV2; CDR3: ASSLDSNYGYT
J: TRBJ2-2; V: TRBV29-1; CDR3: SVGQGLTGELF
J: TRBJ1-1; V: TRBV6-6; CDR3: ASRARAGANTEAF
J: TRBJ2-7; V: TRBV27; CDR3: ASAGRFPLGEQY
J: TRBJ1-4; V: TRBV11-2; CDR3: ASSRGPPTTNEKLF